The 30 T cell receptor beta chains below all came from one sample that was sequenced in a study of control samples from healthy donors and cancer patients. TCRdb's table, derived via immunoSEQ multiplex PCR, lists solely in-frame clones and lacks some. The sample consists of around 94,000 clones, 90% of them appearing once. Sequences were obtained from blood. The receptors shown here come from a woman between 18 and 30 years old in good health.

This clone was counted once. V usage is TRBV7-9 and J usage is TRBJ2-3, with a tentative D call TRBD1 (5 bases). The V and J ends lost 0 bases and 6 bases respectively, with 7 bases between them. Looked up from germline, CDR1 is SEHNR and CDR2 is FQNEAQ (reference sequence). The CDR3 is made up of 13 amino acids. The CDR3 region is CASSLAGADTQYF. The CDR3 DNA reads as TGTGCCAGCAGCTTAGCAGGGGCTGATACGCAGTATTTT.

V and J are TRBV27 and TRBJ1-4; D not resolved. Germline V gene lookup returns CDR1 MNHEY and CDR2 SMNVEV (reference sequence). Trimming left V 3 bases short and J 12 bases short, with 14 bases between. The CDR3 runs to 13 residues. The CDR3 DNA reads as TGTGCCAGCAGTTTGTCACGGACCAACGAACTGTTTTTT. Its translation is CASSLSRTNELFF. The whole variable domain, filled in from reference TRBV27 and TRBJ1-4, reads EAQVTQNPRYLITVTGKKLTVTCSQNMNHEYMSWYRQDPGLGLRQIYYSMNVEVTDKGDVPEGYKVSRKEKRNFPLILESPSPNQTSLYFCASSLSRTNELFFGSGTQLSVL.

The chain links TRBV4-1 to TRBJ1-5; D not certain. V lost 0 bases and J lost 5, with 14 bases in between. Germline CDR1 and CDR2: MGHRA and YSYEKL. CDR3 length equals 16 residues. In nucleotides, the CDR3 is TGCGCCAGCAGCCAAGATTGGCGAATCAACGATCAGCCCCAGCATTTT. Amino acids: CASSQDWRINDQPQHF.

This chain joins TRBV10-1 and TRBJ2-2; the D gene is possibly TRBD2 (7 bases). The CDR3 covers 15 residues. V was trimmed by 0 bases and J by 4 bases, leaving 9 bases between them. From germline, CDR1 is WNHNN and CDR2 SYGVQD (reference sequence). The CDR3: CASSESRGGTGELFF. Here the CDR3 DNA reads TGCGCCAGCAGTGAGTCGAGGGGGGGCACCGGGGAGCTGTTTTTT.

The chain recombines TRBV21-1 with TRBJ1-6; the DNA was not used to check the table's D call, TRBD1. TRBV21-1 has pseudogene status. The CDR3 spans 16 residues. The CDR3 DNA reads TGTGCCAGCGCCCCAAACCTAGGACAGGGGGATTCACCCCTCCACTTT. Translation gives CASAPNLGQGDSPLHF.

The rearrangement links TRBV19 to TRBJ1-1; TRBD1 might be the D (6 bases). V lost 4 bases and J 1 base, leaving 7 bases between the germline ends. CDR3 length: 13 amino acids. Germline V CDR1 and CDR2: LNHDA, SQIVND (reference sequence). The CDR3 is CASSKTGNTEAFF. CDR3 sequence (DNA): TGTGCCAGTAGTAAGACAGGGAACACTGAAGCTTTCTTT.

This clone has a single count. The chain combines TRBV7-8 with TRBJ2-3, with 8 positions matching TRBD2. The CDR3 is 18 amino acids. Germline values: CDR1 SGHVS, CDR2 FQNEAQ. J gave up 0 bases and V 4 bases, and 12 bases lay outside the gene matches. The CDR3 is CASSSPSLRGDSTDTQYF. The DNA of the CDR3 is TGTGCCAGCAGCTCCCCCTCCCTGCGGGGGGATAGCACAGATACGCAGTATTTT.

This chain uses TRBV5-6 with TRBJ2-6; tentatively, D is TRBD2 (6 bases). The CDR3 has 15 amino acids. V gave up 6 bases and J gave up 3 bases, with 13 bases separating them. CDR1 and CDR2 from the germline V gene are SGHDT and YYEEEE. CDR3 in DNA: TGTGCCAGCACCTCTCCGGGGGTTGGGGCCAACGTCCTGACTTTC. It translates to CASTSPGVGANVLTF. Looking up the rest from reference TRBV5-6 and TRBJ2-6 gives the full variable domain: DAGVTQSPTHLIKTRGQQVTLRCSPKSGHDTVSWYQQALGQGPQFIFQYYEEEERQRGNFPDRFSGHQFPNYSSELNVNALLLGDSALYLCASTSPGVGANVLTFGAGSRLTVL.

The CDR3 region has the DNA TGCAGTGCTTTTACAGGGGGCGAGCAGTACTTC. It translates to CSAFTGGEQYF. The V call is TRBV20-1, the J call TRBJ2-7; 8 positions match TRBD1. There are 11 residues in the CDR3. CDR1 and CDR2 from the germline V gene are DFQATT and SNEGSKA (reference sequence). With V trimmed by 5 bases and J by 6 bases, 3 bases remained unmatched.

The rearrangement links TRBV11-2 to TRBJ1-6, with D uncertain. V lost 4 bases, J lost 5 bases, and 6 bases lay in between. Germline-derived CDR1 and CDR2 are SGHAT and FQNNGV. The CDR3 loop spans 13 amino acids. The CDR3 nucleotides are TGTGCCAGCAGCTCAACCAATAATTCACCCCTCCACTTT. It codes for CASSSTNNSPLHF.

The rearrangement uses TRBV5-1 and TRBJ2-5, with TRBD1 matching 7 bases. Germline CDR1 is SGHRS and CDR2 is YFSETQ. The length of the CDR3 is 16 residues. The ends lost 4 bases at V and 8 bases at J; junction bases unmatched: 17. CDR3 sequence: CASSRVGHTGDSTQYF. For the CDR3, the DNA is TGCGCCAGCAGCCGGGTGGGGCACACAGGGGACAGTACCCAGTACTTC.

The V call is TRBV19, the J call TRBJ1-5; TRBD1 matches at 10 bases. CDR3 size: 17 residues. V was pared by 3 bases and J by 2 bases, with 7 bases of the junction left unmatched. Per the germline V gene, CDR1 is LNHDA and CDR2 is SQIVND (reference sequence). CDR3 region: CASSMWDRGRGNQPQHF. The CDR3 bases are TGTGCCAGTAGTATGTGGGACAGGGGTCGCGGCAATCAGCCCCAGCATTTT.

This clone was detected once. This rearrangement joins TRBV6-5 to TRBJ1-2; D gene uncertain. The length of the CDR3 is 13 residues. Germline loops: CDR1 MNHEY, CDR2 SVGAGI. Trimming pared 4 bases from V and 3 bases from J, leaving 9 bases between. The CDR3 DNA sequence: TGTGCCAGCAGTTCAGAAGGAGACTATGGCTACACCTTC. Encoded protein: CASSSEGDYGYTF.

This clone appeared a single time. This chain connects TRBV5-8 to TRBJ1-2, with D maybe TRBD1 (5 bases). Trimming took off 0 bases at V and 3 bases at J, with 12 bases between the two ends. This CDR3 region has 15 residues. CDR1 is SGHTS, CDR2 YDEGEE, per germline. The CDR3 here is CASSLVGGVDYGYTF. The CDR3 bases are TGTGCCAGCAGCTTGGTGGGGGGAGTGGACTATGGCTACACCTTC.

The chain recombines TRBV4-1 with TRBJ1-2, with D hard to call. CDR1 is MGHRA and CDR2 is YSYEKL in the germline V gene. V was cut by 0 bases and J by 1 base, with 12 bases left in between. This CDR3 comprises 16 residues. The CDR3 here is CASSQDASWGNYGYTF. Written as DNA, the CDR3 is TGCGCCAGCAGCCAAGATGCCAGTTGGGGTAACTATGGCTACACCTTC.

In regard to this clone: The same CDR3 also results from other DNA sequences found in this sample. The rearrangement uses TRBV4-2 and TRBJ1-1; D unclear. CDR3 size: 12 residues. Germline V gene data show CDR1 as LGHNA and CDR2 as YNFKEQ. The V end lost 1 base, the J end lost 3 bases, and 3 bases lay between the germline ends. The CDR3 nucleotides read TGTGCCAGCAGCCAAGGTGACACTGAAGCTTTCTTT. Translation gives CASSQGDTEAFF.

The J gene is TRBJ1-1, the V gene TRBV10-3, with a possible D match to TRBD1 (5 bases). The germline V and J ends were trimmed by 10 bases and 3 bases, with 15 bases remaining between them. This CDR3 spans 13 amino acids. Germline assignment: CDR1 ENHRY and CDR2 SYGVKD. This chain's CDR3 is CATSQERDTEAFF. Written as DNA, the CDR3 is TGTGCCACCTCACAGGAGCGGGACACTGAAGCTTTCTTT.

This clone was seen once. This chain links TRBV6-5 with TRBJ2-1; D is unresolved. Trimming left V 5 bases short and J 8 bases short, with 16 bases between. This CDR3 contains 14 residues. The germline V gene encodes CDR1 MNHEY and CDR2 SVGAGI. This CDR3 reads CASSPASRADEQFF. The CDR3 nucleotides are TGTGCCAGCAGTCCCGCGTCCCGGGCGGATGAGCAGTTCTTC.

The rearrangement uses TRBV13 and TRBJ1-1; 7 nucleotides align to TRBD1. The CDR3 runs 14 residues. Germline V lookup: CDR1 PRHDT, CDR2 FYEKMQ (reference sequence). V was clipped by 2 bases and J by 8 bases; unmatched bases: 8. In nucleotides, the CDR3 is TGTGCCAGCAGCTTAACTCCGGGGACAGCCGAAGCTTTCTTT. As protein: CASSLTPGTAEAFF.

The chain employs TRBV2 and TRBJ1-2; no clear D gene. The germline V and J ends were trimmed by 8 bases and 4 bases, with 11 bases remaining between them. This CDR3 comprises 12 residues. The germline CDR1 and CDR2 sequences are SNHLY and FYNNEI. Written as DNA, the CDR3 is TGTGCCAGCGTCCTCACCACCTATGGCTACACCTTC. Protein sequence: CASVLTTYGYTF. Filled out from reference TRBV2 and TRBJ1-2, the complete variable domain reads EPEVTQTPSHQVTQMGQEVILRCVPISNHLYFYWYRQILGQKVEFLVSFYNNEISEKSEIFDDQFSVERPDGSNFTLKIRSTKLEDSAMYFCASVLTTYGYTFGSGTRLTVV.

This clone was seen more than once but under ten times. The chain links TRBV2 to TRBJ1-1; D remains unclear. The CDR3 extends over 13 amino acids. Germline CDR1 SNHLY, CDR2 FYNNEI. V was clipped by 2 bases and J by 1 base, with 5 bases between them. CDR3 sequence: CASSEQRNTEAFF. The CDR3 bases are TGTGCCAGCAGTGAACAGAGGAACACTGAAGCTTTCTTT. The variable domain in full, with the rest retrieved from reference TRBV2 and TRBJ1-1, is EPEVTQTPSHQVTQMGQEVILRCVPISNHLYFYWYRQILGQKVEFLVSFYNNEISEKSEIFDDQFSVERPDGSNFTLKIRSTKLEDSAMYFCASSEQRNTEAFFGQGTRLTVV.

The DNA for the CDR3 is TGTGCCAGCAGTGATCCGCCAGCCCATGGCTACACCTTC. This translates into CASSDPPAHGYTF. J is TRBJ1-2 and V is TRBV2; no definite D call. Germline CDR1 and CDR2: SNHLY and FYNNEI. Between the trimmed V and J ends, which lost 3 bases and 6 bases, there was a span of 11 bases. This CDR3 comprises 13 residues.

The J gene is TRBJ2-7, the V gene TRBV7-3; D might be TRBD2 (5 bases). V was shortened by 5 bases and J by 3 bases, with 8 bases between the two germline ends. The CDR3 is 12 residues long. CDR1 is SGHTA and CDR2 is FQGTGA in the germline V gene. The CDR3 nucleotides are TGTGCCAGCAGCGTCAGCGGCTACGAGCAGTACTTC. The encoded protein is CASSVSGYEQYF.

Written as DNA, the CDR3 is TGTGCCAGCAGCCAAGGGCCGAGGGAGCAGTACTTC. As protein: CASSQGPREQYF. The chain employs TRBV4-2 and TRBJ2-7; D is unclear. Trimming left V 1 base short and J 7 bases short, with 8 bases between. The CDR3 has 12 amino acids. Germline CDR1 and CDR2: LGHNA and YNFKEQ.

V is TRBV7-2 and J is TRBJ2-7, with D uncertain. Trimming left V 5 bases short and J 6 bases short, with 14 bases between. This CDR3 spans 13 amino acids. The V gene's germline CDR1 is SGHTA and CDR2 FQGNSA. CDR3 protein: CASSQLFSREQYF. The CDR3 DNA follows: TGTGCCAGCAGCCAACTCTTTTCACGCGAGCAGTACTTC.

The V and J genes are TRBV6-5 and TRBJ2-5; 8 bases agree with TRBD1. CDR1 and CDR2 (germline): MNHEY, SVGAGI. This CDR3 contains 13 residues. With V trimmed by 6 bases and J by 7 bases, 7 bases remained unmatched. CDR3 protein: CASRSDRAGTQYF. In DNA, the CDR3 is TGTGCCAGCAGGTCGGACAGGGCGGGGACCCAGTACTTC.

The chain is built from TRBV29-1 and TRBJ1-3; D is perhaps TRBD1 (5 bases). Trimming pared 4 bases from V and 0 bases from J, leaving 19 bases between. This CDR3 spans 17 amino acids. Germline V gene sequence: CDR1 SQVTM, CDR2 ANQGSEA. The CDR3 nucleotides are TGCAGCGTTGCCGACGGGAAGGGACTTTCCTCTGGAAACACCATATATTTT. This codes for CSVADGKGLSSGNTIYF.

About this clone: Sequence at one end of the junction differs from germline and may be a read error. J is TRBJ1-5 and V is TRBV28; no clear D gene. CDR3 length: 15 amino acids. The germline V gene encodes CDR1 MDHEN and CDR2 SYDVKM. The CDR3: CAGSLVVGLDQPQHF. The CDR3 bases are TGTGCCGGCAGTTTGGTAGTGGGTCTGGATCAGCCCCAGCATTTT.

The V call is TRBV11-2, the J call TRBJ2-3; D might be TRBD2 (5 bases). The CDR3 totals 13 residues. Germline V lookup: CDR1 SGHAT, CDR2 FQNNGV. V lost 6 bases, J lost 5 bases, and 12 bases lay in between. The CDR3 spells CASSSARGDTQYF. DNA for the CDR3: TGTGCCAGCAGTAGCGCCCGGGGAGATACGCAGTATTTT. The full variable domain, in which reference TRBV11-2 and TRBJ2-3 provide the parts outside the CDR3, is EAGVAQSPRYKIIEKRQSVAFWCNPISGHATLYWYQQILGQGPKLLIQFQNNGVVDDSQLPKDRFSAERLKGVDSTLKIQPAKLEDSAVYLCASSSARGDTQYFGPGTRLTVL.

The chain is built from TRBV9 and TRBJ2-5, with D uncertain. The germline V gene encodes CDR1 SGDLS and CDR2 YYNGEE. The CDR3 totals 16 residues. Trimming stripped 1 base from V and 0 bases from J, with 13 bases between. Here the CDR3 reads CASSVFWGSYQETQYF. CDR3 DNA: TGTGCCAGCAGCGTATTTTGGGGTTCATACCAAGAGACCCAGTACTTC.